The subject of this entry is one TCR beta chain. Its binding antigen is unknown. Base qualities are not provided; no much larger clone lies one nucleotide away. From the cysteine up to the phenylalanine, the CDR3 has a length of 13 residues. Only the CDR3 DNA is retained, 39 bases long and in frame from the first base. Cut back by 3 bases and 8 bases, the V and J ends lie 11 bases apart. The sequencer listed for this sample is Illumina NovaSeq 6000. cDNA libraries for TCRalpha and TCRbeta were prepared by 5'RACE using constant-segment primers, with sample barcodes and unique molecular identifiers added. RNA was extracted from every sample with Trizol reagent. The libraries were amplified in two PCR steps, and the second step added a second sample barcode and Illumina TruSeq adapters. The libraries were sequenced on an Illumina NovaSeq using 2 x 150 bp paired-end reads. On the study's bioinformatics: The reads were demultiplexed and collapsed into UMI-guided consensus sequences using migec v1.2.7. Using mixcr v2.1.11, the UMI consensuses were aligned to TRA and TRB V and J templates and assembled into clonotypes. Clonotypes were classified as expanded or contracted when called significant by both edgeR and NoisET, with noise models trained on biological replicates. For edgeR calls, a false discovery rate-adjusted p below 0.01 and a log2 fold-change threshold of 1 were applied. As an exploratory analysis of dynamics, max-normalized trajectories of the 1000 most abundant clonotypes were examined by PCA with hierarchical clustering. Separately sequenced CD4+ and CD8+ repertoires were used to assign the CD4 or CD8 phenotype of responding clones. TCRdb itself trimmed the public reads at Q25 with fastp, ran MiXCR and retained productive beta chains. A single entry per CDR3 protein holds the most common genes and DNA from its merged rows. The V and J calls and clone size come from TCRdb's table, not from the authors' own analysis. The sample includes 390,000 or so distinct CDR3 sequences, with 16% observed a single time. The ten biggest clones cover 20% to 25% of the sample.

This entry comes from a study of T-cell memory formation after mild COVID-19 (dated by TCRdb to the early 2020s). The study in broad terms: TCR sequence clusters from the two donors were found to be largely donor specific. In a couple of donors, T-cell clones that expanded and contracted after mild COVID-19 were tracked by sequencing TCRalpha and TCRbeta repertoires over time. Two young, previously healthy adult volunteers made up the cohort, one male and one female.

What the research found in general, with its limitations: Clones that contracted from day 15 to 85 showed balanced CD4/CD8 phenotypes, whereas a second wave of clones that expanded from day 15 to 37 leaned towards CD4+. Contracting CD4+ clones appeared mostly in the CM and EM memory subsets, whereas CD8+ clones were enriched in EMRA. The second-wave clones that peaked on day 37 were not confirmed to be SARS-CoV-2 specific. Some responding clones were found in pre-infection memory, which suggests that pre-existing cross-reactive memory T cells took part in the SARS-CoV-2 response. Only two mild cases were covered by the study, and larger cohorts that include severe cases with pre-infection samples were considered necessary.

PBMCs were isolated by Ficoll-Paque density gradient centrifugation. The sample comprised PBMCs or a T cell subset sorted from them (not recorded which). In this chain, TRBV12-3 or TRBV12-4 is recombined with TRBJ1-5, and perhaps TRBD1 as D gene, on 5 matching bases. The receptor was derived from a man aged 18 to 35 who had mild COVID-19 (a few samples of this study predate the infection). The sample titles of this study are shuffled in the database, so cell type and time point are left out; the donor was told from shared clones. The CDR3 here reads CASSFAGPEPQHF. The nucleotides read TGTGCCAGCAGTTTTGCGGGGCCGGAGCCCCAGCATTTT.